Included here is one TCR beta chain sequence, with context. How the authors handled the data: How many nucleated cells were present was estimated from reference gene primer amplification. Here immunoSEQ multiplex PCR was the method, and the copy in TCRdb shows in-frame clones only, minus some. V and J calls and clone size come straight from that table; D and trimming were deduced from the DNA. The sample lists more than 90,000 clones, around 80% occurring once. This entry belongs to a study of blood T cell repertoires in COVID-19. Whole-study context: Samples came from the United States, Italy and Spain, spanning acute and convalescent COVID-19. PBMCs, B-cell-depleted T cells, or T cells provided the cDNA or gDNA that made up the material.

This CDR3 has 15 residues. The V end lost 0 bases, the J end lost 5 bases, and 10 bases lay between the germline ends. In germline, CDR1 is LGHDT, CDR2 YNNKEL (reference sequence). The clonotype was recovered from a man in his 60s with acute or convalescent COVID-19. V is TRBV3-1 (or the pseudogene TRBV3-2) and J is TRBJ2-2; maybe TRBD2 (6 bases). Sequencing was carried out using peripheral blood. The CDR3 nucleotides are TGTGCCAGCAGCCAAGATTCTGGGGGGACCGGGGAGCTGTTTTTT. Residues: CASSQDSGGTGELFF.